The 3 T cell receptor beta chains below come from one sample, sequenced in a study of blood T cell repertoires in COVID-19. Measured with immunoSEQ multiplex PCR; TCRdb has only the in-frame clones, and not every one. The sample carries approximately 120,000 clones, 65% to 90% recorded once. Source material: peripheral blood. All receptors derive from an elderly man with active or convalescent COVID-19.

V usage is TRBV9 and J usage is TRBJ2-6, with D tentatively TRBD1 (6 bases). CDR1 is SGDLS, CDR2 YYNGEE, per germline. This CDR3 has 14 amino acids. V dropped 3 bases and J dropped 3 bases, with 7 bases sitting between them. Here the CDR3 reads CASSGQVGANVLTF. For the CDR3, the DNA is TGTGCCAGCAGCGGACAGGTTGGGGCCAACGTCCTGACTTTC.

The sample holds one count of this clone. The chain employs TRBV4-2 and TRBJ2-1; 8 bases agree with TRBD1. The CDR3 is 16 residues long. CDR1 and CDR2 (germline): LGHNA, YNFKEQ. J gave up 0 bases and V 4 bases, and 5 bases lay outside the gene matches. This chain's CDR3 is CASSRRTGSSYNEQFF. DNA of the CDR3: TGTGCCAGCAGCCGGCGGACAGGGAGCTCCTACAATGAGCAGTTCTTC.

The V call is TRBV15, the J call TRBJ1-5; D might be TRBD1 (5 bases). The germline gives CDR1 LNHNV, CDR2 YYDKDF (reference sequence). V dropped 3 bases and J dropped 5 bases, with 11 bases sitting between them. This CDR3 comprises 14 residues. The chain's CDR3 is CATSSVQGDQPQHF. Written as DNA, the CDR3 is TGTGCCACCAGCAGTGTGCAGGGTGATCAGCCCCAGCATTTT. Using reference TRBV15 and TRBJ1-5 for the parts outside the CDR3, the full variable domain is DAMVIQNPRYQVTQFGKPVTLSCSQTLNHNVMYWYQQKSSQAPKLLFHYYDKDFNNEADTPDNFQSRRPNTSFCFLDIRSPGLGDTAMYLCATSSVQGDQPQHFGDGTRLSIL.